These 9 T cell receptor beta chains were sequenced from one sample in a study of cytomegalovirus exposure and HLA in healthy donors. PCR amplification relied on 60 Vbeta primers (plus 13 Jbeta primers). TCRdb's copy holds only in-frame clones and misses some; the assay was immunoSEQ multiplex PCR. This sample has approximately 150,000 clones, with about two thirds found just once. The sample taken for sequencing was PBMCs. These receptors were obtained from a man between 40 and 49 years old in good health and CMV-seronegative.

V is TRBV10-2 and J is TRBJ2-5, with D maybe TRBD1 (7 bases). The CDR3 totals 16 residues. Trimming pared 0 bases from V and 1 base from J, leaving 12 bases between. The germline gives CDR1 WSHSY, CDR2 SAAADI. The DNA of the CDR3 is TGCGCCAGCAGTGAGTCGAACAGGGGAGGCCAAGAGACCCAGTACTTC. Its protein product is CASSESNRGGQETQYF.

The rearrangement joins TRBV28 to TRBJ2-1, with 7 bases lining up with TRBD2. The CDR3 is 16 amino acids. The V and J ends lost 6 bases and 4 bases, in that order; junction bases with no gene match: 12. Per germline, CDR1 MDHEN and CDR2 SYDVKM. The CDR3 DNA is TGTGCCAGCAGCCACCTGATCCGGGAGGTTTACAATGAGCAGTTCTTC. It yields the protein CASSHLIREVYNEQFF.

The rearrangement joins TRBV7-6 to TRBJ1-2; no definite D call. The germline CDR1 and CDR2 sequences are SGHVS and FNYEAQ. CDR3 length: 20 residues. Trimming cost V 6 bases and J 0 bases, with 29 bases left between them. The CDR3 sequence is CASSHPAEGFRPAANYGYTF. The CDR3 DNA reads TGTGCCAGCAGTCATCCCGCTGAGGGATTCCGTCCGGCGGCTAACTATGGCTACACCTTC.

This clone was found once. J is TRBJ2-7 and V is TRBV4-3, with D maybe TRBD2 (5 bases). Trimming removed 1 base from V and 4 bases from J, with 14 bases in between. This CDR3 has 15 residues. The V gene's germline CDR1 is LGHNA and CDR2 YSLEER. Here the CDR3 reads CASSQALGSSYEQYF. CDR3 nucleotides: TGCGCCAGCAGCCAAGCGCTGGGGAGCTCGTACGAGCAGTACTTC.

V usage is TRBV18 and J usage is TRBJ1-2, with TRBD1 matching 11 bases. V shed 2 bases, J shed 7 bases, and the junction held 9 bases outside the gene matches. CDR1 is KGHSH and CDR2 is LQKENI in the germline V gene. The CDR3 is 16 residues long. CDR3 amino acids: CASSPDWTGGAGGYTF. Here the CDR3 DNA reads TGTGCCAGCTCACCAGACTGGACAGGGGGCGCCGGTGGCTACACCTTC.

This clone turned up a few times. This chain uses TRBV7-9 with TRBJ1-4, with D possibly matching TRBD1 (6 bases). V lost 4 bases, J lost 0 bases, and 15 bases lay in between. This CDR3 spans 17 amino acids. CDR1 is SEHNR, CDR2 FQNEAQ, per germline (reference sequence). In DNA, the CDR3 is TGTGCCAGCAGCTCGGACAGAGAGTTTACAACTAATGAAAAACTGTTTTTT. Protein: CASSSDREFTTNEKLFF.

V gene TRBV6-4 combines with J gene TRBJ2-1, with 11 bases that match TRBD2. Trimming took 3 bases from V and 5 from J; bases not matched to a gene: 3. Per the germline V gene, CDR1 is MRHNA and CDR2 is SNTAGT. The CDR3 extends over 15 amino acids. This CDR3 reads CASSEGTSGNNEQFF. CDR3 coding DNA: TGTGCCAGCAGTGAAGGGACTAGCGGTAACAATGAGCAGTTCTTC.

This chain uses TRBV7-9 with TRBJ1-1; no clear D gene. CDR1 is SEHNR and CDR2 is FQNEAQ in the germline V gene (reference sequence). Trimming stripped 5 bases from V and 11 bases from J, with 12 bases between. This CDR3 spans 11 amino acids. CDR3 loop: CASSADLEAFF. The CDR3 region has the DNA TGTGCCAGCAGCGCGGACTTGGAGGCTTTCTTT.

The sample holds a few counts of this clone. CDR3 nucleotides: TGTGCCAGCAGTTTGGACAGGGTAGGTCAGCCCCAGCATTTT. This gives the protein CASSLDRVGQPQHF. This chain uses TRBV27 with TRBJ1-5, with 8 bases matching TRBD1. The germline CDR1 and CDR2 sequences are MNHEY and SMNVEV (reference sequence). V was clipped by 3 bases and J by 6 bases; unmatched bases: 4. The CDR3 sequence is 14 residues long.